The entry that follows covers one T cell receptor beta chain sequence. Some clones are missing from TCRdb's copy, which holds only in-frame ones; the method was immunoSEQ multiplex PCR. This table has fewer than 200,000 clones, 80% appearing once. The data are from a study of blood T cell repertoires in COVID-19. The sequence derives from a man aged 55 to 69 with acute or convalescent COVID-19. The source material was peripheral blood.

The CDR3 DNA is TGTGCCAGCAGTTGGGACAGGGTCACTGAAGCTTTCTTT. Its protein is CASSWDRVTEAFF. V and J are TRBV27 and TRBJ1-1; 9 bases are a match to TRBD1. This CDR3 is built from 13 residues. The germline gives CDR1 MNHEY, CDR2 SMNVEV (reference sequence). V lost 4 bases, J lost 4 bases, and 1 base stayed unmatched.